This TCR beta chain was identified in a study of T cells expressing NK-cell markers. Study-wide background: HCMV serostatus: seven of eight sequenced donors positive, one negative. General observations from the study: About 1.0-8% of CD8+ T cells in 6 or 7 donors belonged to dominant NKG2C+ clonotypes. One observes that, in several donors, these clonotypes were also the leading ones within the CD3+CD56-NKG2C+ fraction.

Germline assignment: CDR1 MDHEN and CDR2 SYDVKM. This CDR3 region has 16 residues. Comment on this clonotype: Its target is not known.

Libraries used 5'RACE template switching adding universal primer site and UMIs. TCRdb reprocessed the 5' RACE reads and reports one entry per CDR3 protein, with no DNA. The table gives about 300,000 distinct CDR3 sequences; the top ten clones make up roughly 4.2% of it. This TCR came from a woman between 18 and 70 years old in good health. Specimen: blood T cells: a sorted CD56 or NKG2C T cell subset, CD4+ or CD8+ T cells, or bulk PBMC T cells (not recorded which). The chain uses TRBV28 and TRBJ2-1; lacking DNA, the TRBD2 call made by TCRdb goes unchecked. The CDR3 here is CASSLRLAGGRTEQFF.